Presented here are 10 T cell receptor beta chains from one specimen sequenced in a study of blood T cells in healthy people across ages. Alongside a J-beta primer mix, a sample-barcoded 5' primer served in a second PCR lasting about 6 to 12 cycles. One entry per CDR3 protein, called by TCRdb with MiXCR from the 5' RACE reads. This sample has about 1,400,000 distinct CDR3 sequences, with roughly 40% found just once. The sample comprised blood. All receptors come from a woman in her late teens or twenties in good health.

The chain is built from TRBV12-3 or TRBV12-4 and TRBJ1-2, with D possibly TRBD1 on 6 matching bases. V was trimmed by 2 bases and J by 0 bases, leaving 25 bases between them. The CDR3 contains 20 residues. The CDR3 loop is CASSLSTSWGLARANYGYTF. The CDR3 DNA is TGTGCCAGCAGTTTATCCACCAGCTGGGGGCTAGCCAGAGCTAACTATGGCTACACCTTC.

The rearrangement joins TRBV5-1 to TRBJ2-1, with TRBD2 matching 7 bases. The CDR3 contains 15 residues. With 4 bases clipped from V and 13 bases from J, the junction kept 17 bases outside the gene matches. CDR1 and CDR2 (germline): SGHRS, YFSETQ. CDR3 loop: CASSMGTTGGETQFF. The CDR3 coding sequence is TGCGCCAGCAGCATGGGGACTACCGGGGGAGAGACCCAGTTCTTC.

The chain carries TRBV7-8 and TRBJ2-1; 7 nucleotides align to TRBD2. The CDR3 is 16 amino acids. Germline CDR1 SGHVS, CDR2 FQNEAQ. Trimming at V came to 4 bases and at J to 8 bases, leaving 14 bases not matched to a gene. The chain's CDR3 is CASSSGVRDYLDEQFF. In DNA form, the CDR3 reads TGTGCCAGCAGCTCAGGCGTCCGGGACTACTTAGATGAGCAGTTCTTC.

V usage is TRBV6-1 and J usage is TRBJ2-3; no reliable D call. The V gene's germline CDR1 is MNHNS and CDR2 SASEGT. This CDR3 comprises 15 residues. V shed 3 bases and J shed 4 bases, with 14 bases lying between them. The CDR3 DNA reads TGTGCCAGCAGTGATTGGACGCGTCGGGCAGATACGCAGTATTTT. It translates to CASSDWTRRADTQYF.

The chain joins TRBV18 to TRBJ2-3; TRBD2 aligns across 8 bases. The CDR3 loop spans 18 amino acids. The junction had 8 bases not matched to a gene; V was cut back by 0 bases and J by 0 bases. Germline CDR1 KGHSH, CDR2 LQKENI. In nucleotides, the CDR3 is TGTGCCAGCTCACCACCGGGCGCTAGCGGGTACAGCACAGATACGCAGTATTTT. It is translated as CASSPPGASGYSTDTQYF.

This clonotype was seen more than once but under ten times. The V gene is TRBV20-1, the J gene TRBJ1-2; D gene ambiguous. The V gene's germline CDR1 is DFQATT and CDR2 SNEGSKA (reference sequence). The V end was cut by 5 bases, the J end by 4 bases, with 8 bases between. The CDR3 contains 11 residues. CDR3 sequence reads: CSAWGTYGYTF. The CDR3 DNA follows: TGCAGTGCTTGGGGTACCTATGGCTACACCTTC.

The CDR3 nucleotides are TGTGCCAGCAGCGGACAGGCTGGAAACACCATATATTTT. Its protein is CASSGQAGNTIYF. The chain carries TRBV12-3 or TRBV12-4 and TRBJ1-3; 7 bases line up with TRBD1. The CDR3 consists of 13 residues. Trimming removed 6 bases from V and 2 bases from J; junction bases left unmatched: 1.

This CDR3 is CASSKEVWGSGELFF. The CDR3 DNA reads TGTGCCAGCAGCAAAGAGGTCTGGGGTTCGGGGGAGCTGTTTTTT. The rearrangement joins TRBV21-1 to TRBJ2-2. TRBV21-1 constitutes a pseudogene. This CDR3 has 15 residues.

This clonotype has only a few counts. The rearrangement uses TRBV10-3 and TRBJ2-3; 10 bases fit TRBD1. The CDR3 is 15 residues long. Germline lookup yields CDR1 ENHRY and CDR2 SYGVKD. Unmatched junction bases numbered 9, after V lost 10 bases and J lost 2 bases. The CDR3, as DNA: TGTGCCACCGGGGTGGACAGGGGGAACACAGATACGCAGTATTTT. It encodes CATGVDRGNTDTQYF.

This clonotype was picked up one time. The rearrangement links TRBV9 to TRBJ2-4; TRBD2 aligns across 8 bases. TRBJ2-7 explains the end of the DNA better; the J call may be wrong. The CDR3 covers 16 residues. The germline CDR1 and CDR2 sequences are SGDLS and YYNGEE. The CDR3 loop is CASSVDAEREPNEQYF. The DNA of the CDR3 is TGTGCCAGCAGCGTAGATGCCGAGCGGGAGCCTAACGAGCAGTACTTC.